The 14 T cell receptor beta chains below come from one sample, sequenced in a study of radiotherapy plus CTLA-4 blockade in lung cancer. Some clones are missing from TCRdb's copy, which holds only in-frame ones; the method was immunoSEQ multiplex PCR. Altogether roughly 93,000 clones are present, 82% being singletons, with the ten largest covering 3.4%. This specimen was peripheral blood, taken from a patient treated with radiotherapy plus ipilimumab. These receptors were obtained from a human donor with non-small cell lung cancer who had a partial response to radiotherapy plus ipilimumab.

J is TRBJ2-7 and V is TRBV10-3; D remains unclear. Trimming shortened V by 0 bases and J by 4 bases, and 10 bases separated the two germline ends. Germline-derived CDR1 and CDR2 are ENHRY and SYGVKD. The CDR3 loop spans 14 amino acids. CDR3 loop: CAISESAAEYEQYF. Written as DNA, the CDR3 is TGTGCCATCAGTGAGTCCGCGGCCGAATACGAGCAGTACTTC.

This clone showed up just a few times. V and J are TRBV6-1 and TRBJ1-5; a weak D match, TRBD1 (5 bases). Trimming left V 6 bases short and J 3 bases short, with 9 bases between. Germline V gene lookup returns CDR1 MNHNS and CDR2 SASEGT. The CDR3 extends over 13 amino acids. CDR3 sequence (DNA): TGTGCCAGCAGGGGGGGTCTCAATCAGCCCCAGCATTTT. Protein sequence: CASRGGLNQPQHF.

This chain uses TRBV2 with TRBJ1-4; maybe TRBD1 (5 bases). The V end was cut by 7 bases, the J end by 0 bases, with 15 bases between. This CDR3 region has 16 residues. Germline V gene data show CDR1 as SNHLY and CDR2 as FYNNEI. The DNA of the CDR3 is TGTGCCAGCATAGAAACAATCAGGGCAACTAATGAAAAACTGTTTTTT. This codes for CASIETIRATNEKLFF.

The chain employs TRBV30 and TRBJ1-5; 7 bases match TRBD1. This CDR3 is 13 amino acids long. Germline CDR1 GTSNPN, CDR2 SVGIG (reference sequence). V shed 0 bases and J 4 bases; nucleotides not matched to a gene: 0. The CDR3 reads CAWSVQGNQPQHF. The CDR3 nucleotides read TGTGCCTGGAGTGTACAGGGGAATCAGCCCCAGCATTTT. Using reference TRBV30 and TRBJ1-5 for the parts outside the CDR3, the full variable domain is SQTIHQWPATLVQPVGSPLSLECTVEGTSNPNLYWYRQAAGRGLQLLFYSVGIGQISSEVPQNLSASRPQDRQFILSSKKLLLSDSGFYLCAWSVQGNQPQHFGDGTRLSIL.

In nucleotides, the CDR3 is TGTGCCAGCGTATCACTAGCGGGAGAGGATGAGCAGTTCTTC. Amino acid sequence: CASVSLAGEDEQFF. The V call is TRBV28, the J call TRBJ2-1, with 11 bases that match TRBD2. J gave up 8 bases and V 8 bases, and 8 bases lay outside the gene matches. The germline V gene encodes CDR1 MDHEN and CDR2 SYDVKM. This CDR3 region has 14 residues.

CDR3 region: CASSSRGQGNQPQHF. The CDR3 DNA reads TGTGCCAGCAGCTCGAGGGGACAGGGCAATCAGCCCCAGCATTTT. V gene TRBV6-1 combines with J gene TRBJ1-5; TRBD1 agrees at 8 bases. CDR3 size: 15 residues. CDR1 is MNHNS, CDR2 SASEGT, per germline. V lost 6 bases to trimming and J lost 2 bases; unmatched junction nucleotides: 6.

J is TRBJ1-1 and V is TRBV5-4; D unresolved. From germline, CDR1 is SGHNT and CDR2 YYREEE (reference sequence). This CDR3 is built from 14 residues. Between the trimmed V and J ends, which lost 2 bases and 0 bases, there was a span of 8 bases. CDR3 residues: CASSFGSLNTEAFF. In DNA form, the CDR3 reads TGTGCCAGCAGCTTCGGTTCCCTGAACACTGAAGCTTTCTTT.

The gene calls are TRBV6-1 and TRBJ1-1, with D possibly being TRBD1 (5 bases). Germline loops: CDR1 MNHNS, CDR2 SASEGT. This CDR3 is built from 13 residues. Trimming shortened V by 7 bases and J by 4 bases, and 13 bases separated the two germline ends. CDR3 residues: CASTGGRGTEAFF. The CDR3 DNA reads TGTGCCAGCACCGGGGGTCGGGGCACTGAAGCTTTCTTT.

The J gene is TRBJ2-5, the V gene TRBV18, with TRBD2 matching over 9 bases. This CDR3 has 14 amino acids. CDR1 and CDR2 (germline): KGHSH, LQKENI. V lost 0 bases, J lost 5 bases, and 1 base stayed unmatched. In nucleotides, the CDR3 is TGTGCCAGCTCACCACCGGCGGGGGGGGAGACCCAGTACTTC. It translates to CASSPPAGGETQYF.

The chain is built from TRBV7-9 and TRBJ2-1; 7 nucleotides line up with TRBD1. The germline CDR1 and CDR2 sequences are SEHNR and FQNEAQ (reference sequence). CDR3 length equals 15 residues. J gave up 4 bases and V 4 bases, and 7 bases lay outside the gene matches. This CDR3 reads CASSSYRGKYNEQFF. The CDR3 bases are TGTGCCAGCAGCTCTTACAGGGGCAAGTACAATGAGCAGTTCTTC.

This clone is a singleton in its sample. The gene calls are TRBV20-1 and TRBJ2-7, with D perhaps matching TRBD1 (6 bases). This CDR3 contains 10 residues. With 8 bases removed from V and 5 bases from J, the gap between germline ends came to 10 bases. CDR1 is DFQATT, CDR2 SNEGSKA, per germline (reference sequence). The CDR3 DNA is TGCAGTTCTTACAGGGACGAGCAGTACTTC. This sequence encodes CSSYRDEQYF.

The chain uses TRBV2 and TRBJ1-5, with no clear D. Between the trimmed V and J ends, which lost 0 bases and 9 bases, there was a span of 12 bases. The CDR3 is 14 residues long. The germline CDR1 and CDR2 sequences are SNHLY and FYNNEI. The CDR3 DNA reads TGTGCCAGCAGTGAAGCCCCCCTTCGTATGCCCCAGCATTTT. Translation: CASSEAPLRMPQHF.

The chain couples TRBV27 to TRBJ2-3; D is unresolved. Germline CDR1 is MNHEY and CDR2 is SMNVEV (reference sequence). The CDR3 consists of 15 residues. V dropped 3 bases and J dropped 0 bases, with 10 bases sitting between them. The CDR3 protein is CASSFLALSTDTQYF. CDR3 nucleotides: TGTGCCAGCAGTTTCTTGGCCCTTAGCACAGATACGCAGTATTTT.

This chain connects TRBV7-2 to TRBJ2-1; D is unresolved. The length of the CDR3 is 15 residues. The V and J ends lost 5 bases and 6 bases respectively, with 17 bases between them. In germline, CDR1 is SGHTA, CDR2 FQGNSA. The CDR3 sequence is CASSPRWQASNEQFF. Written as DNA, the CDR3 is TGTGCCAGCAGCCCACGTTGGCAAGCGTCCAATGAGCAGTTCTTC. Using reference TRBV7-2 and TRBJ2-1 for the parts outside the CDR3, the full variable domain is GAGVSQSPSNKVTEKGKDVELRCDPISGHTALYWYRQSLGQGLEFLIYFQGNSAPDKSGLPSDRFSAERTGGSVSTLTIQRTQQEDSAVYLCASSPRWQASNEQFFGPGTRLTVL.